These 27 T cell receptor beta chains share one sample of origin, sequenced in a study of CD8+CD57+ T cells in acquired aplastic anemia. The template for TCR beta VDJ and CDR3 sequence profiling was genomic DNA. TCRdb fed the reads into MiXCR, producing one record per CDR3 protein. Of around 290,000 distinct CDR3 sequences in the sample, 56% were seen once. CD8+CD57+ cell expansion, shown by flow cytometry, had occurred in the patients selected for sequencing. The sequenced sample consisted of sorted CD4+, CD8+, or CD8+CD57+ T cells (not recorded which) from PBMCs. These receptors were collected from a human donor with aplastic anemia.

This clonotype showed up just a few times. The V call is TRBV2, the J call TRBJ2-5; D is perhaps TRBD2 (5 bases). CDR3 length: 13 residues. The V end lost 7 bases, the J end lost 3 bases, and 12 bases lay between the germline ends. Looked up from germline, CDR1 is SNHLY and CDR2 is FYNNEI. The DNA for the CDR3 is TGTGCCAGCATTGCGCCGGGGAAAGAGACCCAGTACTTC. This encodes CASIAPGKETQYF.

Note on this clonotype: One junction end disagrees with the germline gene, perhaps due to a read error. The chain employs TRBV7-8 and TRBJ1-5; D not certain. Looked up from germline, CDR1 is SGHVS and CDR2 is FQNEAQ. The CDR3 length is 16 residues. The CDR3 region has the DNA TGTGCCAGCAGGCCGCTGGGGTGGCTCAGCTCTCAGCCCCAACATTTT. Translated, it gives CASRPLGWLSSQPQHF.

Only a few counts were recorded for this clonotype. The rearrangement links TRBV15 to TRBJ2-1, with D tentatively TRBD2 (6 bases). V was trimmed by 1 base and J by 5 bases, leaving 15 bases between them. There are 16 residues in the CDR3. CDR1 is LNHNV and CDR2 is YYDKDF in the germline V gene (reference sequence). The CDR3 bases are TGTGCCACCAGCAGAGCGAGAGGGCGGGACGACAATGAGCAGTTCTTC. Amino acids: CATSRARGRDDNEQFF. Together with reference TRBV15 and TRBJ2-1, the CDR3 gives the full variable domain: DAMVIQNPRYQVTQFGKPVTLSCSQTLNHNVMYWYQQKSSQAPKLLFHYYDKDFNNEADTPDNFQSRRPNTSFCFLDIRSPGLGDTAMYLCATSRARGRDDNEQFFGPGTRLTVL.

This clonotype was seen a few times. This chain joins TRBV29-1 and TRBJ2-7; no clear D gene. The germline V gene has CDR1 SQVTM and CDR2 ANQGSEA. The CDR3 loop spans 11 amino acids. Trimming took off 7 bases at V and 6 bases at J, with 13 bases between the two ends. The DNA of the CDR3 is TGCAGCGGAACTTATAACGTCGAGCAGTACTTC. Protein product: CSGTYNVEQYF.

The genes are TRBV24-1 and TRBJ2-7; D is uncertain. V was clipped by 11 bases and J by 4 bases, with 23 bases between them. CDR1 and CDR2 from the germline V gene are KGHDR and SFDVKD. CDR3 length: 15 residues. As DNA, the CDR3 is TGTGCCAGCAGCCGAGCAGACGGAAGCCTTTACGAGCAGTACTTC. Residues: CASSRADGSLYEQYF.

The sample holds many counts of this clonotype. The V and J genes are TRBV19 and TRBJ2-6, with no clear D. Trimming shortened V by 7 bases and J by 4 bases, and 17 bases separated the two germline ends. The CDR3 has 16 residues. Germline lookup yields CDR1 LNHDA and CDR2 SQIVND (reference sequence). CDR3 sequence (DNA): TGTGCCAGTACCCCGAGGCTCCTTCCCGGGGCCAACGTCCTGACTTTC. Translating it yields CASTPRLLPGANVLTF.

The chain has TRBV20-1 and TRBJ2-2; 7 bases line up with TRBD2. The V gene end was trimmed by 1 base and the J gene end by 3 bases; junction bases not matched to a gene: 8. Per the germline V gene, CDR1 is DFQATT and CDR2 is SNEGSKA (reference sequence). The CDR3 loop spans 16 amino acids. The CDR3 bases are TGCAGTGCTAGAGCTCTCGCAGGGAGGGACACCGGGGAGCTGTTTTTT. Translation gives CSARALAGRDTGELFF.

This clonotype was detected many times. The rearrangement links TRBV6-6 to TRBJ1-3, with D possibly being TRBD1 (6 bases). The length of the CDR3 is 16 residues. Trimming took 0 bases from V and 3 from J, leaving 12 bases between them. CDR1 is MNHNY, CDR2 SVGAGI, per germline (reference sequence). DNA of the CDR3: TGTGCCAGCAGTTACTCGTCCTCGGACAGTGGAAACACCATATATTTT. It codes for CASSYSSSDSGNTIYF.

As for this clonotype: A much larger clone lies a single base off, so this may be a read error. The V gene is TRBV5-4, the J gene TRBJ1-2, with a weak D call TRBD1 (6 bases). Germline CDR1 is SGHNT and CDR2 is YYREEE (reference sequence). The CDR3 runs 15 residues. With 4 bases removed from V and 7 bases from J, the gap between germline ends came to 20 bases. This CDR3 is CASSQEQGLASGYTF. The CDR3 region has the DNA TGTGCCAGCAGCCAAGAACAGGGCTTGGCTTCTGGCTACACCTTC.

This clonotype has ten or more counts. V and J are TRBV14 and TRBJ1-5; D might be TRBD1 (6 bases). The CDR3 contains 18 residues. Trimming left V 0 bases short and J 0 bases short, with 15 bases between. Germline V gene sequence: CDR1 SGHDN, CDR2 FVKESK. CDR3 sequence reads: CASSQEGQGTYSNQPQHF. The CDR3 region has the DNA TGTGCCAGCAGCCAAGAGGGGCAGGGGACTTATAGCAATCAGCCCCAGCATTTT.

This clonotype was seen many times. The genes are TRBV5-8 and TRBJ1-1; D remains ambiguous. Germline lookup yields CDR1 SGHTS and CDR2 YDEGEE. V dropped 0 bases and J dropped 4 bases, with 7 bases sitting between them. The CDR3 loop spans 13 amino acids. The CDR3 DNA sequence: TGTGCCAGCAGCTTGGCCAAGGGCACTGAAGCTTTCTTT. The encoded protein is CASSLAKGTEAFF.

This chain connects TRBV20-1 to TRBJ2-7; D is possibly TRBD1 (6 bases). The germline V gene encodes CDR1 DFQATT and CDR2 SNEGSKA (reference sequence). Trimming left V 2 bases short and J 5 bases short, with 13 bases between. This CDR3 comprises 13 residues. The CDR3 DNA is TGCAGTGCTAGACCAACCCCAGGGGACGAGCAGTACTTC. Its protein is CSARPTPGDEQYF.

The chain combines TRBV19 with TRBJ1-5; D is unresolved. Germline CDR1 is LNHDA and CDR2 is SQIVND (reference sequence). This CDR3 is built from 13 residues. V lost 3 bases and J lost 9, with 12 bases in between. The DNA of the CDR3 is TGTGCCAGTAGTATCACAGAACATTCGCCCCAGCATTTT. Translation: CASSITEHSPQHF. The whole variable domain, filled in from reference TRBV19 and TRBJ1-5, reads DGGITQSPKYLFRKEGQNVTLSCEQNLNHDAMYWYRQDPGQGLRLIYYSQIVNDFQKGDIAEGYSVSREKKESFPLTVTSAQKNPTAFYLCASSITEHSPQHFGDGTRLSIL.

This clonotype turned up a few times. V is TRBV10-3 and J is TRBJ2-3; 7 bases are a match to TRBD2. CDR1 is ENHRY, CDR2 SYGVKD, per germline. The CDR3 runs 15 residues. Trimming removed 4 bases from V and 1 base from J; junction bases left unmatched: 5. CDR3 nucleotides: TGTGCCATCAGTGGCAGGGAGGGCGGCACAGATACGCAGTATTTT. Its translation is CAISGREGGTDTQYF.

This chain joins TRBV14 and TRBJ2-5, with 10 bases that match TRBD2. Trimming removed 4 bases from V and 1 base from J; junction bases left unmatched: 6. Germline CDR1 SGHDN, CDR2 FVKESK. The CDR3 covers 16 residues. The CDR3 here is CASSRSGRAFQETQYF. DNA for the CDR3: TGTGCCAGCAGCCGAAGCGGGAGGGCCTTCCAAGAGACCCAGTACTTC. Combining the CDR3 with reference TRBV14 and TRBJ2-5 gives the whole variable domain EAGVTQFPSHSVIEKGQTVTLRCDPISGHDNLYWYRRVMGKEIKFLLHFVKESKQDESGMPNNRFLAERTGGTYSTLKVQPAELEDSGVYFCASSRSGRAFQETQYFGPGTRLLVL.

As for this clonotype: Because the CDR3's place on the DNA is in doubt, the DNA is left out and the CDR3 is given as listed by TCRdb. The chain is built from TRBV20-1 and TRBJ2-2; TRBD2, the D gene given by the table, was not confirmed from the DNA. The length of the CDR3 is 23 amino acids, counting both ends. Germline V CDR1 and CDR2: DFQATT, SNEGSKA (reference sequence). CDR3: CSALASGRASEQYFGPGTGELFF.

CDR3 bases: TGTGCCAGCAGCCTATACCGGAACACTGAAGCTTTCTTT. This translates into CASSLYRNTEAFF. The chain uses TRBV7-2 and TRBJ1-1, with D hard to call. The CDR3 has 13 amino acids. V lost 5 bases, J lost 1 base, and 8 bases lay in between. Germline V gene sequence: CDR1 SGHTA, CDR2 FQGNSA.

This clonotype appeared many times. The chain employs TRBV24-1 and TRBJ2-3; 8 bases line up with TRBD2. CDR1 is KGHDR, CDR2 SFDVKD, per germline. The CDR3 extends over 16 amino acids. The V gene end was trimmed by 4 bases and the J gene end by 5 bases; junction bases not matched to a gene: 10. The CDR3 DNA reads as TGTGCCACCAGTGACCCCACAGCGGGGGCCGTAGATACGCAGTATTTT. Residues: CATSDPTAGAVDTQYF.

This clonotype was seen repeatedly, ten times or more. V gene TRBV6-6 combines with J gene TRBJ1-4; D perhaps matches TRBD1 (6 bases). CDR3 length equals 14 residues. The V and J ends lost 2 bases and 7 bases respectively, with 11 bases between them. The V gene's germline CDR1 is MNHNY and CDR2 SVGAGI (reference sequence). CDR3 sequence reads: CASSYQGMSEKLFF. The CDR3 DNA reads as TGTGCCAGCAGTTACCAGGGGATGAGTGAAAAACTGTTTTTT.

This clonotype showed up just once. The J gene is TRBJ2-4, the V gene TRBV12-3 or TRBV12-4; maybe TRBD2 (7 bases). The CDR3 length is 13 residues. Trimming removed 6 bases from V and 9 bases from J, with 15 bases in between. CDR3 residues: CASSKTGGGIQYF. The CDR3 DNA follows: TGTGCCAGCAGCAAGACAGGCGGGGGCATTCAGTACTTC.

This clonotype was seen repeatedly, ten times or more. V is TRBV5-1 and J is TRBJ2-2, with D maybe TRBD1 (6 bases). The V end lost 4 bases, the J end lost 6 bases, and 13 bases lay between the germline ends. Germline CDR1 reads SGHRS; CDR2 reads YFSETQ. The CDR3 length is 14 residues. The CDR3 is CASSPQTGSGELFF. CDR3 DNA sequence: TGCGCCAGCAGCCCCCAAACAGGGTCCGGGGAGCTGTTTTTT.

The V and J genes are TRBV7-9 and TRBJ2-6; the D is unclear. Germline CDR1 SEHNR, CDR2 FQNEAQ (reference sequence). V lost 4 bases and J 1 base, leaving 14 bases between the germline ends. There are 17 residues in the CDR3. CDR3: CASSSPPGRSGANVLTF. The CDR3 bases are TGTGCCAGCAGCTCCCCCCCGGGTAGGTCTGGGGCCAACGTCCTGACTTTC.

The chain couples TRBV7-3 to TRBJ1-5; 7 nucleotides agree with TRBD1. Germline V CDR1 and CDR2: SGHTA, FQGTGA. The CDR3 covers 15 residues. V lost 2 bases and J lost 3; bases outside the gene matches: 4. The chain's CDR3 is CASSLGGQHNQPQHF. CDR3 in DNA: TGTGCCAGCAGCTTAGGGGGACAGCACAATCAGCCCCAGCATTTT.

This chain links TRBV18 with TRBJ2-2, with D perhaps matching TRBD2 (5 bases). The CDR3 sequence is 16 residues long. The V end was cut by 8 bases, the J end by 6 bases, with 22 bases between. Germline CDR1 reads KGHSH; CDR2 reads LQKENI. This chain's CDR3 is CASEERWASTPGELFF. In nucleotides, the CDR3 is TGTGCCAGCGAAGAGAGATGGGCTAGCACCCCCGGGGAGCTGTTTTTT.

V and J are TRBV5-1 and TRBJ1-2; no clear D. CDR1 and CDR2 from the germline V gene are SGHRS and YFSETQ. V gave up 4 bases and J gave up 6 bases, with 10 bases separating them. This CDR3 region has 12 residues. The DNA of the CDR3 is TGCGCCAGCAGCCTGGGCATGGATGGCTACACCTTC. Amino acids: CASSLGMDGYTF.

V is TRBV2 and J is TRBJ2-3, with a tentative D call TRBD1 (5 bases). Germline V gene data show CDR1 as SNHLY and CDR2 as FYNNEI. V was pared by 10 bases and J by 1 base, with 15 bases between. This CDR3 is 14 amino acids long. The chain's CDR3 is CATRVGLGTDTQYF. CDR3 DNA: TGTGCCACCCGAGTGGGGCTTGGCACAGATACGCAGTATTTT.

V and J are TRBV19 and TRBJ2-1; D gene uncertain. V lost 3 bases and J 5 bases, leaving 2 bases between the germline ends. The CDR3 runs to 11 residues. CDR1 is LNHDA, CDR2 SQIVND, per germline (reference sequence). The CDR3 nucleotides read TGTGCCAGTAGTATTAACAATGAGCAGTTCTTC. Translated, it gives CASSINNEQFF.